A single sample is the source of the 29 T cell receptor beta chains below, sequenced in a study of cytomegalovirus exposure and HLA in healthy donors. Primers included in the PCR were 60 Vbeta and 13 Jbeta primers. The table came from immunoSEQ multiplex PCR; TCRdb's copy has only in-frame clones and leaves some out. The sample includes fewer than 150,000 clones, about 80% of them seen just once. Sequencing used PBMCs. These receptor sequences come from a man aged 40-55 years in good health and CMV-seronegative.

The chain carries TRBV25-1 and TRBJ1-2; 11 positions agree with TRBD1. CDR3 length: 12 residues. Trimming removed 6 bases from V and 8 bases from J; junction bases left unmatched: 2. Germline CDR1 and CDR2: MGHDK and SYGVNS. CDR3: CASRWTGGGYTF. As DNA, the CDR3 is TGTGCCAGCAGATGGACAGGGGGCGGCTACACCTTC.

The V gene is TRBV30, the J gene TRBJ1-5, with 8 nucleotides matching TRBD1. The CDR3 runs 15 residues. J gave up 2 bases and V 2 bases, and 5 bases lay outside the gene matches. CDR1 GTSNPN and CDR2 SVGIG come from the germline V gene (reference sequence). The chain's CDR3 is CAWSRQGPGNQPQHF. Here the CDR3 DNA reads TGTGCCTGGAGTCGACAGGGGCCAGGCAATCAGCCCCAGCATTTT.

The count of this clone is one. The gene calls are TRBV29-1 and TRBJ2-7; 9 nucleotides line up with TRBD1. Germline V gene sequence: CDR1 SQVTM, CDR2 ANQGSEA. The CDR3 has 16 amino acids. The junction had 16 bases not matched to a gene; V was cut back by 4 bases and J by 6 bases. DNA of the CDR3: TGCAGCGTTGGAGGGGGACCGGGACAGGGTCGCAGCGAGCAGTACTTC. Protein: CSVGGGPGQGRSEQYF.

The chain has TRBV4-1 and TRBJ2-1, with a possible D match to TRBD2 (6 bases). The V end lost 3 bases, the J end lost 6 bases, and 9 bases lay between the germline ends. CDR1 is MGHRA and CDR2 is YSYEKL in the germline V gene. This CDR3 is built from 13 residues. CDR3 loop: CASSQGDSNEQFF. The CDR3 DNA sequence: TGCGCCAGCAGCCAGGGGGACTCCAATGAGCAGTTCTTC.

The chain uses TRBV28 and TRBJ2-5; 9 positions match TRBD2. Trimming at V came to 5 bases and at J to 5 bases, leaving 18 bases not matched to a gene. The CDR3 has 18 residues. Germline values: CDR1 MDHEN, CDR2 SYDVKM. The CDR3 spells CASSPYTQTLAGEETQYF. The CDR3 DNA follows: TGTGCCAGCAGTCCCTATACCCAAACCTTAGCGGGAGAGGAGACCCAGTACTTC. Complete variable domain (other parts from reference TRBV28 and TRBJ2-5): DVKVTQSSRYLVKRTGEKVFLECVQDMDHENMFWYRQDPGLGLRLIYFSYDVKMKEKGDIPEGYSVSREKKERFSLILESASTNQTSMYLCASSPYTQTLAGEETQYFGPGTRLLVL.

The chain couples TRBV5-4 to TRBJ2-7; 7 nucleotides agree with TRBD2. Germline V gene data show CDR1 as SGHNT and CDR2 as YYREEE (reference sequence). V dropped 3 bases and J dropped 3; count of bases not matched to a gene: 12. The CDR3 runs 16 residues. The CDR3 region is CASSSKTSVKLYEQYF. DNA of the CDR3: TGTGCCAGCAGCTCAAAAACTAGCGTCAAACTCTACGAGCAGTACTTC.

Only a few counts were recorded for this clone. The CDR3 DNA sequence: TGTGCCTGTGGCCCCGGAGGCAATTCACCCCTCCACTTT. Translation: CACGPGGNSPLHF. The V call is TRBV30, the J call TRBJ1-6; D gene unclear. Germline CDR1 GTSNPN, CDR2 SVGIG (reference sequence). Trimming cost V 6 bases and J 7 bases, with 13 bases left between them. CDR3 length: 13 amino acids.

The sample holds a few counts of this clone. The chain carries TRBV2 and TRBJ1-5, with D perhaps TRBD1 (6 bases). From germline, CDR1 is SNHLY and CDR2 FYNNEI. The CDR3 is made up of 17 amino acids. V lost 3 bases to trimming and J lost 4 bases, with 19 bases between them. The CDR3 reads CASSDIFLTGTNQPQHF. The CDR3 coding sequence is TGTGCCAGCAGTGATATTTTCCTGACAGGTACTAATCAGCCCCAGCATTTT.

This clone was seen more than once but under ten times. The chain's CDR3 is CASSSYHGQGGMIGTGELFF. The CDR3 DNA follows: TGCGCCAGCAGCTCATACCACGGACAGGGTGGGATGATAGGCACCGGGGAGCTGTTTTTT. The V call is TRBV5-1, the J call TRBJ2-2, with 8 bases identical to TRBD1. CDR3 length: 20 residues. Germline-derived CDR1 and CDR2 are SGHRS and YFSETQ. V dropped 3 bases and J dropped 4; count of bases not matched to a gene: 20.

This chain uses TRBV7-2 with TRBJ1-3, with D possibly TRBD1 on 6 matching bases. The CDR3 extends over 14 amino acids. V lost 5 bases to trimming and J lost 4 bases, with 12 bases between them. Per germline, CDR1 SGHTA and CDR2 FQGNSA. CDR3 DNA sequence: TGTGCCAGCAGCCCAGGACAGCCGGGAAACACCATATATTTT. As protein: CASSPGQPGNTIYF.

This chain links TRBV13 with TRBJ2-3; the match to TRBD2 covers 10 bases. This CDR3 spans 14 amino acids. Per the germline V gene, CDR1 is PRHDT and CDR2 is FYEKMQ (reference sequence). V dropped 5 bases and J dropped 8; count of bases not matched to a gene: 7. The CDR3 bases are TGTGCCAGCAGCGAACTAGCGGGACTCAGTACGCAGTATTTT. Translating gives CASSELAGLSTQYF.

This chain links TRBV6-1 with TRBJ2-3, with D tentatively TRBD1 (7 bases). The CDR3 is made up of 15 amino acids. CDR1 MNHNS and CDR2 SASEGT come from the germline V gene. V was trimmed by 2 bases and J by 4 bases, leaving 13 bases between them. The CDR3 nucleotides read TGTGCCAGCAGTGAACAGGGGGGATCCGCAGATACGCAGTATTTT. This encodes CASSEQGGSADTQYF.

The chain joins TRBV7-8 to TRBJ1-2; 9 nucleotides line up with TRBD1. Germline lookup yields CDR1 SGHVS and CDR2 FQNEAQ. V lost 5 bases to trimming and J lost 4 bases; unmatched junction nucleotides: 11. The CDR3 is 16 residues long. CDR3 sequence: CASSRSPTGGAYGYTF. The CDR3 DNA reads as TGTGCCAGCAGCAGGTCACCTACAGGGGGCGCCTATGGCTACACCTTC. Together with reference TRBV7-8 and TRBJ1-2, the CDR3 gives the full variable domain: GAGVSQSPRYKVAKRGQDVALRCDPISGHVSLFWYQQALGQGPEFLTYFQNEAQLDKSGLPSDRFFAERPEGSVSTLKIQRTQQEDSAVYLCASSRSPTGGAYGYTFGSGTRLTVV.

The V and J genes are TRBV30 and TRBJ2-7, with D possibly matching TRBD1 (5 bases). The V and J ends lost 2 bases and 5 bases respectively, with 13 bases between them. This CDR3 contains 13 residues. Looked up from germline, CDR1 is GTSNPN and CDR2 is SVGIG (reference sequence). CDR3 region: CAWSSGRGHEQYF. The CDR3 DNA sequence: TGTGCCTGGAGTTCGGGTAGGGGCCACGAGCAGTACTTC.

The chain recombines TRBV19 with TRBJ2-2, with D possibly TRBD1 on 6 matching bases. The V gene's germline CDR1 is LNHDA and CDR2 SQIVND (reference sequence). V shed 6 bases and J shed 3 bases, with 17 bases lying between them. The CDR3 is made up of 16 amino acids. The CDR3 is CASRREWGQYTGELFF. Written as DNA, the CDR3 is TGTGCCAGTAGGAGGGAATGGGGGCAATACACCGGGGAGCTGTTTTTT.

The V call is TRBV9, the J call TRBJ2-3, with 9 bases identical to TRBD1. After removal of 2 bases from V and 2 bases from J, the junction contained 3 bases not matched to a gene. CDR3 length equals 15 residues. Germline V gene lookup returns CDR1 SGDLS and CDR2 YYNGEE. For the CDR3, the DNA is TGTGCCAGCAGCGTCCGGACAGGGGCCACAGATACGCAGTATTTT. It translates to CASSVRTGATDTQYF.

V is TRBV2 and J is TRBJ2-5; 9 bases align to TRBD2. CDR3 length: 14 amino acids. The V gene end was trimmed by 6 bases and the J gene end by 5 bases; junction bases not matched to a gene: 7. The germline gives CDR1 SNHLY, CDR2 FYNNEI. For the CDR3, the DNA is TGTGCCAGCAGCGAGATAGGACTAGCGGAGACCCAGTACTTC. Translation: CASSEIGLAETQYF.

The CDR3 DNA reads as TGTGCCAGCAGTCGAGCTAGCGGGCGAAACAATGAGCAGTTCTTC. Protein: CASSRASGRNNEQFF. The chain has TRBV6-5 and TRBJ2-1; the match to TRBD2 covers 8 bases. CDR1 and CDR2 (germline): MNHEY, SVGAGI. The CDR3 loop spans 15 amino acids. The V segment lost 5 bases and the J segment 5 bases; nucleotides outside the gene matches: 8.

This chain uses TRBV5-1 with TRBJ1-3, with D unresolved. V shed 0 bases and J shed 3 bases, with 13 bases lying between them. The CDR3 runs to 16 residues. Per the germline V gene, CDR1 is SGHRS and CDR2 is YFSETQ. This CDR3 reads CASSLAVAGGGNTIYF. The CDR3 nucleotides read TGCGCCAGCAGCTTGGCGGTTGCTGGCGGTGGAAACACCATATATTTT.

The chain combines TRBV5-1 with TRBJ2-7; TRBD1 matches at 10 bases. The CDR3 loop spans 15 amino acids. The V gene's germline CDR1 is SGHRS and CDR2 YFSETQ. The ends lost 7 bases at V and 1 base at J; junction bases unmatched: 8. CDR3 DNA: TGCGCCAGCTTCTCGGGGACAGGGGTTTCCTACGAGCAGTACTTC. The encoded protein is CASFSGTGVSYEQYF.

This clone was seen a few times. V gene TRBV5-1 combines with J gene TRBJ2-3; D gene unclear. CDR1 SGHRS and CDR2 YFSETQ come from the germline V gene. V gave up 1 base and J gave up 1 base, with 7 bases separating them. There are 14 residues in the CDR3. CDR3 in DNA: TGCGCCAGCAGCTTGTTTCCGGGCACAGATACGCAGTATTTT. It yields the protein CASSLFPGTDTQYF.

This clone was picked up one time. The CDR3, as DNA: TGTGCCAGTAGTAGAGGAAGGAGGGACAGTGTCATTGTGGGTACCGGGGAGCTGTTTTTT. The encoded protein is CASSRGRRDSVIVGTGELFF. The chain has TRBV19 and TRBJ2-2, with D possibly being TRBD1 (7 bases). With 4 bases removed from V and 5 bases from J, the gap between germline ends came to 29 bases. Germline-derived CDR1 and CDR2 are LNHDA and SQIVND (reference sequence). This CDR3 is 20 amino acids long.

A few counts support this clone. The rearrangement links TRBV5-1 to TRBJ2-5; 9 nucleotides align to TRBD2. The CDR3 is made up of 14 amino acids. The J segment lost 5 bases and the V segment lost 4 bases, leaving 6 bases of the junction unmatched. Germline V gives CDR1 SGHRS, CDR2 YFSETQ. CDR3 sequence (DNA): TGCGCCAGCAGCGCGGGGGGGGTTGTGGAGACCCAGTACTTC. Encoded protein: CASSAGGVVETQYF.

This clone was detected only once. The rearrangement links TRBV6-5 to TRBJ1-6; 7 bases match TRBD1. The germline V gene has CDR1 MNHEY and CDR2 SVGAGI. The CDR3 totals 15 residues. With V trimmed by 1 base and J by 9 bases, 6 bases remained unmatched. CDR3 region: CASSYLGQISSPLHF. CDR3 nucleotides: TGTGCCAGCAGTTACTTGGGACAGATTAGTTCACCCCTCCACTTT.

The V and J genes are TRBV6-5 and TRBJ1-6; 10 bases match TRBD1. V dropped 1 base and J dropped 10; count of bases not matched to a gene: 4. The CDR3 consists of 15 residues. Looked up from germline, CDR1 is MNHEY and CDR2 is SVGAGI. In DNA form, the CDR3 reads TGTGCCAGCAGTTACTGGGACAGGGGAGGGTCACCCCTCCACTTT. It codes for CASSYWDRGGSPLHF.

This clone was seen once. The V and J genes are TRBV5-1 and TRBJ2-5, with 11 bases that match TRBD2. This CDR3 region has 18 residues. CDR1 and CDR2 (germline): SGHRS, YFSETQ. After removal of 0 bases from V and 2 bases from J, the junction contained 9 bases not matched to a gene. DNA for the CDR3: TGCGCCAGCAGCTTGGATAGGTCAGGGACTAGCGGACAAGAGACCCAGTACTTC. Encoded protein: CASSLDRSGTSGQETQYF. Combining the CDR3 with reference TRBV5-1 and TRBJ2-5 gives the whole variable domain KAGVTQTPRYLIKTRGQQVTLSCSPISGHRSVSWYQQTPGQGLQFLFEYFSETQRNKGNFPGRFSGRQFSNSRSEMNVSTLELGDSALYLCASSLDRSGTSGQETQYFGPGTRLLVL.

In its sample, this clone was seen once. The CDR3 is CASSQGSFRGPALHF. Written as DNA, the CDR3 is TGCGCCAGCAGCCAAGGCAGTTTTAGGGGGCCAGCCCTCCACTTT. The rearrangement joins TRBV4-1 to TRBJ1-6; 7 bases fit TRBD1. This CDR3 spans 15 amino acids. J was trimmed by 14 bases and V by 1 base; bases with no gene match: 11. CDR1 and CDR2 (germline): MGHRA, YSYEKL.

The chain uses TRBV5-6 and TRBJ2-5; perhaps TRBD1 as D (6 bases). V was trimmed by 2 bases and J by 7 bases, leaving 21 bases between them. This CDR3 is built from 16 residues. The germline V gene has CDR1 SGHDT and CDR2 YYEEEE. The CDR3 here is CASSLGWGPVVGTQYF. DNA for the CDR3: TGTGCCAGCAGCTTAGGGTGGGGGCCTGTAGTCGGGACCCAGTACTTC.

The gene calls are TRBV29-1 and TRBJ1-5; the D is unclear. This CDR3 contains 13 residues. CDR1 and CDR2 (germline): SQVTM, ANQGSEA. The germline V and J ends were trimmed by 6 bases and 4 bases, with 13 bases remaining between them. CDR3 amino acids: CSVGGGVNQPQHF. As DNA, the CDR3 is TGCAGCGTGGGCGGCGGGGTGAATCAGCCCCAGCATTTT. Together with reference TRBV29-1 and TRBJ1-5, the CDR3 gives the full variable domain: SAVISQKPSRDICQRGTSLTIQCQVDSQVTMMFWYRQQPGQSLTLIATANQGSEATYESGFVIDKFPISRPNLTFSTLTVSNMSPEDSSIYLCSVGGGVNQPQHFGDGTRLSIL.